Shown below are 23 T cell receptor beta chains from a single sample sequenced in a study of shared clonotypes between healthy human individuals. This table comes from immunoSEQ multiplex PCR, and its TCRdb copy is limited to in-frame clones, with some not included. This table has 1.4 million to 1.5 million clones, around 95% appearing once. Sequenced sample: naive CD4+ T cells sorted from blood. Specified subset: CD45RA+ positively selected. The receptors derive from a man between 25 and 39 years old in good health.

The rearrangement uses TRBV28 and TRBJ2-2; 11 nucleotides agree with TRBD2. V shed 7 bases and J 6 bases; nucleotides not matched to a gene: 7. The germline V gene has CDR1 MDHEN and CDR2 SYDVKM. The CDR3 extends over 15 amino acids. The CDR3 is CASKNSGRAPGELFF. The CDR3 coding sequence is TGTGCCAGCAAGAATAGCGGGAGGGCCCCCGGGGAGCTGTTTTTT.

The CDR3 spells CASSLDSPDETQYF. The CDR3 DNA reads as TGCGCCAGCAGCTTGGACAGCCCCGACGAGACCCAGTACTTC. The chain couples TRBV5-1 to TRBJ2-5; no firm D call. This CDR3 is built from 14 residues. Germline V lookup: CDR1 SGHRS, CDR2 YFSETQ. V was shortened by 0 bases and J by 5 bases, with 11 bases between the two germline ends. Combining the CDR3 with reference TRBV5-1 and TRBJ2-5 gives the whole variable domain KAGVTQTPRYLIKTRGQQVTLSCSPISGHRSVSWYQQTPGQGLQFLFEYFSETQRNKGNFPGRFSGRQFSNSRSEMNVSTLELGDSALYLCASSLDSPDETQYFGPGTRLLVL.

The gene calls are TRBV28 and TRBJ1-2; tentative D call: TRBD1 (5 bases). Trimming took 11 bases from V and 3 from J, leaving 22 bases between them. CDR1 is MDHEN and CDR2 is SYDVKM in the germline V gene. CDR3 size: 15 residues. The CDR3 nucleotides read TGTGCCTCCCGGCGGGGTTTGGGGGAATACTATGGCTACACCTTC. As protein: CASRRGLGEYYGYTF.

This chain links TRBV18 with TRBJ2-7; possibly TRBD1 for D (6 bases). The CDR3 has 15 residues. Germline loops: CDR1 KGHSH, CDR2 LQKENI. Between the trimmed V and J ends, which lost 1 base and 2 bases, there was a span of 12 bases. In DNA, the CDR3 is TGTGCCAGCTCACCACTTCGACAGGCGACCTACGAGCAGTACTTC. It codes for CASSPLRQATYEQYF.

The rearrangement joins TRBV5-1 to TRBJ2-7; 10 nucleotides agree with TRBD2. The CDR3 runs to 16 residues. V gave up 0 bases and J gave up 7 bases; unmatched junction bases: 10. In germline, CDR1 is SGHRS, CDR2 YFSETQ. The CDR3 is CASSLDASGSLWEQYF. The CDR3 coding sequence is TGCGCCAGCAGCTTGGATGCTAGCGGGAGCTTGTGGGAGCAGTACTTC.

This sequence joins TRBV4-1 and TRBJ2-1; 8 nucleotides line up with TRBD1. Trimming took 6 bases from V and 0 from J; bases not matched to a gene: 4. The CDR3 length is 15 residues. The V gene's germline CDR1 is MGHRA and CDR2 YSYEKL. CDR3 sequence: CASRVTGVSYNEQFF. CDR3 nucleotides: TGCGCCAGCAGAGTGACAGGGGTCTCCTACAATGAGCAGTTCTTC.

The chain carries TRBV2 and TRBJ2-1; D gene uncertain. Looked up from germline, CDR1 is SNHLY and CDR2 is FYNNEI. This CDR3 has 16 residues. V was trimmed by 2 bases and J by 4 bases, leaving 15 bases between them. The chain's CDR3 is CASSERVVMGYNEQFF. CDR3 bases: TGTGCCAGCAGTGAAAGGGTCGTGATGGGATACAATGAGCAGTTCTTC.

The chain recombines TRBV11-3 with TRBJ1-5; 7 bases fit TRBD1. The germline V gene encodes CDR1 SGHNT and CDR2 YENEEA. Unmatched junction bases numbered 10, after V lost 5 bases and J lost 0 bases. The CDR3 consists of 17 residues. CDR3 DNA: TGTGCCAGCAGCACCCGGACAGGCCTTGATAGCAATCAGCCCCAGCATTTT. Translation gives CASSTRTGLDSNQPQHF.

The genes are TRBV5-4 and TRBJ2-5; 13 bases line up with TRBD2. V dropped 5 bases and J dropped 4; count of bases not matched to a gene: 11. This CDR3 has 17 amino acids. Per germline, CDR1 SGHNT and CDR2 YYREEE (reference sequence). CDR3 region: CASSLPSRTSGRETQYF. CDR3 nucleotide sequence: TGTGCCAGCAGTTTACCTTCTAGGACTAGCGGGAGAGAGACCCAGTACTTC.

The V call is TRBV7-8, the J call TRBJ2-1, with 10 bases fitting TRBD1. From germline, CDR1 is SGHVS and CDR2 FQNEAQ. This CDR3 is built from 16 residues. With V trimmed by 5 bases and J by 2 bases, 6 bases remained unmatched. The CDR3 loop is CASSTSGTGAYNEQFF. The CDR3 DNA reads TGTGCCAGCAGCACATCCGGGACAGGGGCCTACAATGAGCAGTTCTTC.

V is TRBV9 and J is TRBJ2-7; 10 nucleotides line up with TRBD2. Germline CDR1 and CDR2: SGDLS and YYNGEE. Trimming removed 2 bases from V and 6 bases from J; junction bases left unmatched: 14. The CDR3 runs to 17 residues. The CDR3 sequence: CASSVTGTSAAGFEQYF. Here the CDR3 DNA reads TGTGCCAGCAGCGTCACCGGGACTAGCGCGGCCGGGTTCGAGCAGTACTTC.

This chain connects TRBV9 to TRBJ2-1, with D perhaps TRBD2 (5 bases). Germline values: CDR1 SGDLS, CDR2 YYNGEE. CDR3 length: 15 residues. V lost 0 bases and J 6 bases, leaving 13 bases between the germline ends. This CDR3 reads CASSVVGTGINEQFF. CDR3 nucleotide sequence: TGTGCCAGCAGCGTAGTAGGTACCGGGATCAATGAGCAGTTCTTC. Complete variable domain (other parts from reference TRBV9 and TRBJ2-1): DSGVTQTPKHLITATGQRVTLRCSPRSGDLSVYWYQQSLDQGLQFLIQYYNGEERAKGNILERFSAQQFPDLHSELNLSSLELGDSALYFCASSVVGTGINEQFFGPGTRLTVL.

The V gene is TRBV9, the J gene TRBJ2-7, with TRBD2 matching over 12 bases. The CDR3 length is 17 residues. Trimming cost V 10 bases and J 0 bases; bases outside gene matches: 14. CDR1 SGDLS and CDR2 YYNGEE come from the germline V gene. The CDR3 nucleotides are TGTGCCTCCAGCCGGACTAGCGGGAATCTGCGCTCCTACGAGCAGTACTTC. This codes for CASSRTSGNLRSYEQYF.

The chain recombines TRBV27 with TRBJ1-5, with D perhaps matching TRBD1 (5 bases). The CDR3 is 21 residues long. Between the trimmed V and J ends, which lost 2 bases and 0 bases, there was a span of 26 bases. Germline CDR1 MNHEY, CDR2 SMNVEV (reference sequence). CDR3 loop: CASSLRLREPIHLCSNQPQHF. DNA of the CDR3: TGTGCCAGCAGTTTAAGACTCAGGGAGCCAATTCATCTTTGTAGCAATCAGCCCCAGCATTTT.

The gene calls are TRBV7-3 and TRBJ2-1; D gene uncertain. V lost 4 bases, J lost 2 bases, and 12 bases lay in between. Germline V gene sequence: CDR1 SGHTA, CDR2 FQGTGA. The CDR3 contains 15 residues. The CDR3 nucleotides are TGTGCCAGCAGCTCTTCCAACGGCCCCTACAATGAGCAGTTCTTC. Translated, it gives CASSSSNGPYNEQFF.

CDR3 sequence: CSATKYEQYF. CDR3 coding DNA: TGCAGTGCTACCAAGTACGAGCAGTACTTC. V and J are TRBV20-1 and TRBJ2-7; no clear D gene. The V end lost 4 bases, the J end lost 4 bases, and 5 bases lay between the germline ends. The CDR3 consists of 10 residues. Germline CDR1 and CDR2: DFQATT and SNEGSKA (reference sequence).

The V and J genes are TRBV11-2 and TRBJ2-3; D uncertain. This CDR3 is built from 15 residues. V was shortened by 1 base and J by 4 bases, with 12 bases between the two germline ends. Germline CDR1 SGHAT, CDR2 FQNNGV. The CDR3 is CASSLAGTQADTQYF. The CDR3 DNA reads as TGTGCCAGCAGCTTAGCAGGCACGCAAGCAGATACGCAGTATTTT. The whole variable domain, remainder taken from reference TRBV11-2 and TRBJ2-3, is EAGVAQSPRYKIIEKRQSVAFWCNPISGHATLYWYQQILGQGPKLLIQFQNNGVVDDSQLPKDRFSAERLKGVDSTLKIQPAKLEDSAVYLCASSLAGTQADTQYFGPGTRLTVL.

The V gene is TRBV19, the J gene TRBJ2-3; 10 bases are shared with TRBD2. The CDR3 is made up of 16 amino acids. Unmatched junction bases numbered 11, after V lost 5 bases and J lost 6 bases. Germline CDR1 LNHDA, CDR2 SQIVND (reference sequence). The CDR3 protein is CASSSAGTSVIDTQYF. CDR3 sequence (DNA): TGTGCCAGTAGTTCGGCCGGGACTAGCGTGATCGATACGCAGTATTTT.

The chain uses TRBV28 and TRBJ2-2; possible D gene TRBD2, 7 bases. Trimming shortened V by 11 bases and J by 0 bases, and 10 bases separated the two germline ends. Germline CDR1 reads MDHEN; CDR2 reads SYDVKM. The CDR3 consists of 13 residues. CDR3 nucleotides: TGTGCCTGCGGGGGCGCGAACACCGGGGAGCTGTTTTTT. It codes for CACGGANTGELFF.

Of note for this clone: Additional DNA sequences in this sample encode the identical CDR3. The chain links TRBV7-3 to TRBJ2-7; D is possibly TRBD1 (6 bases). CDR3 length: 13 amino acids. Between the trimmed V and J ends, which lost 2 bases and 6 bases, there was a span of 11 bases. CDR1 SGHTA and CDR2 FQGTGA come from the germline V gene. The CDR3 DNA reads TGTGCCAGCAGCTTATCCCTAGGGGGCGAGCAGTACTTC. Protein sequence: CASSLSLGGEQYF.

In regard to this clone: This sample also contains other DNA sequences that code for the same CDR3. The chain is built from TRBV4-1 and TRBJ2-5; D gene unclear. V shed 1 base and J shed 5 bases, with 8 bases lying between them. This CDR3 spans 13 amino acids. CDR1 is MGHRA, CDR2 YSYEKL, per germline. This CDR3 is CASSQGPLETQYF. The CDR3 DNA reads TGCGCCAGCAGCCAAGGGCCATTGGAGACCCAGTACTTC.

The chain joins TRBV7-8 to TRBJ2-1, with TRBD2 identical over 9 bases. Germline lookup yields CDR1 SGHVS and CDR2 FQNEAQ. The junction had 13 bases not matched to a gene; V was cut back by 2 bases and J by 5 bases. CDR3 length equals 18 residues. The CDR3 DNA follows: TGTGCCAGCAGCTTAACCGTATTCTTAGCGGGAGACGACAATGAGCAGTTCTTC. This codes for CASSLTVFLAGDDNEQFF.

The rearrangement uses TRBV19 and TRBJ1-1; possible D gene TRBD1, 6 bases. V was trimmed by 5 bases and J by 2 bases, leaving 12 bases between them. This CDR3 is 14 amino acids long. Germline V gives CDR1 LNHDA, CDR2 SQIVND (reference sequence). CDR3 in amino acids: CASSVDRTNTEAFF. The CDR3 region has the DNA TGTGCCAGTAGTGTTGACAGGACAAACACTGAAGCTTTCTTT. The entire variable domain, with the rest obtained from reference TRBV19 and TRBJ1-1, is as follows: DGGITQSPKYLFRKEGQNVTLSCEQNLNHDAMYWYRQDPGQGLRLIYYSQIVNDFQKGDIAEGYSVSREKKESFPLTVTSAQKNPTAFYLCASSVDRTNTEAFFGQGTRLTVV.